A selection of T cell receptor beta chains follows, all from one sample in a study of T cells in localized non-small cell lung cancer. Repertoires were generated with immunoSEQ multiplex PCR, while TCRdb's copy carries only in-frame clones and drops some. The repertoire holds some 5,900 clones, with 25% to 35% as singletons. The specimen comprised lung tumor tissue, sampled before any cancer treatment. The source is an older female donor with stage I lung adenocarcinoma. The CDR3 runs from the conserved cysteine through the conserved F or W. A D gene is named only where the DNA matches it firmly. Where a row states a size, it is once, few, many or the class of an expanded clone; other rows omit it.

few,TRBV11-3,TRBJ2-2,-,TGTGCCAGCAGCTTGGGGCCAGCAGCGAACACCGGGGAGCTGTTTTTT,CASSLGPAANTGELFF
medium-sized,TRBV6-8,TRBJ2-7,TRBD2,TGTGCCAGCAGTAAGACTGGGTGGACTAGCGGAGCGAGCTCCTACGAGCAGTACTTC,CASSKTGWTSGASSYEQYF
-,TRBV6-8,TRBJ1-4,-,TGTGCCAGCAGTCGGACGGCGAATAATGAAAAACTGTTTTTT,CASSRTANNEKLFF
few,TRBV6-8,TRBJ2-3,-,TGTGCCAGTGGGGGAGATGCAGATACGCAGTATTTT,CASGGDADTQYF
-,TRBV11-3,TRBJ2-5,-,TGTGCCAGCAGCCCAAGGGGTATAGTAGAGACCCAGTACTTC,CASSPRGIVETQYF
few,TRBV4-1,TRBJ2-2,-,TGCGCCAGCAGCCAAGAAGGGAACACCGGGGAGCTGTTTTTT,CASSQEGNTGELFF
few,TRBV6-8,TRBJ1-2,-,TGTGCCAGCAGTGGGCCGGCTGGCCTACAGATCCTCTATGGCTACACCTTC,CASSGPAGLQILYGYTF
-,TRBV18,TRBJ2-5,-,TGTGCCAGCTCACCAGTATGGCAGGGCCAAGAGACCCAGTACTTC,CASSPVWQGQETQYF
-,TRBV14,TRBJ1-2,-,TGTGCCAGCAGCCTGCAAAAGGGGGGCTACACCTTC,CASSLQKGGYTF
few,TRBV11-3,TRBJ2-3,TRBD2,TGTGCCAGCAGCTTGGGTTCTAGCGGGAGGTCCGATACGCAGTATTTT,CASSLGSSGRSDTQYF
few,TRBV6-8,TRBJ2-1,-,TGTGCCAGCAGTTACTACCCCGATGAGCAGTTCTTC,CASSYYPDEQFF
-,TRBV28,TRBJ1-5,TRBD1,TGTGCCAGCAGAGCTAGGGACAGGGGAACTCAGCCCCAGCATTTT,CASRARDRGTQPQHF
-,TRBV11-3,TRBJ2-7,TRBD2,TGTGCCAGCAGCTCCGGGACTAGCGGCTACGAGCAGTACTTC,CASSSGTSGYEQYF
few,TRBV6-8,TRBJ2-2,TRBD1,TGTGCCATCGGAGACAGGGGGCGGACCGGGGAGCTGTTTTTT,CAIGDRGRTGELFF
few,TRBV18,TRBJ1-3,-,TGTGCCAGCTCTACGGGGTTGGCGGTTCACTCTGGAAACACCATATATTTT,CASSTGLAVHSGNTIYF
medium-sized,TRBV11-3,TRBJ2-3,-,TGTGCCAGCAGCCAAGTATTAGCGGCGAGCACAGATACGCAGTATTTT,CASSQVLAASTDTQYF
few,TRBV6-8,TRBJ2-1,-,TGTGCCAGCAGCAAGGACACAGGGAGGGGGAGAAGTGAGCAGTTCTTC,CASSKDTGRGRSEQFF
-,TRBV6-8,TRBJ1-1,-,TGTGCCAGCACCGAACATACGAACACTGAAGCTTTCTTT,CASTEHTNTEAFF
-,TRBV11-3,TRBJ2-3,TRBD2,TGTGCCAGCAGCTCCTCTCGGGGGGCAGATACGCAGTATTTT,CASSSSRGADTQYF
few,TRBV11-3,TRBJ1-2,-,TGTGCCAGCACCTCTTCGGAGGGACTCTCTGGCTACACCTTC,CASTSSEGLSGYTF
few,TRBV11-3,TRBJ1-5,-,TGTGCCAGCAGCCAGGGGACGGTCGGTAATCAGCCCCAGCATTTT,CASSQGTVGNQPQHF
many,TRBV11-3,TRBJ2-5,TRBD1,TGTGCCAGCAGCTTGGATGGCGACAGGGGCCGCCCCCAGTACTTC,CASSLDGDRGRPQYF
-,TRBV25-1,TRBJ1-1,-,TGTGCCAGCAGTGAAACTTCCCCGGCGTGGGGCGAGAACACTGAAGCTTTCTTT,CASSETSPAWGENTEAFF
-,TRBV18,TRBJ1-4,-,TGTGCCAGCTCACCAAAGGGAGCCACTAATGAAAAACTGTTTTTT,CASSPKGATNEKLFF
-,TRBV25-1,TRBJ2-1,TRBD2,TGTGCCAGCAGTTTGAGTCTAGCGGCCCCAAATGAGCAGTTCTTC,CASSLSLAAPNEQFF
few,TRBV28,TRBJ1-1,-,TGTGCCAGCAGTCCACAGGACAGAGCTTTCGGAGCTTTCTTT,CASSPQDRAFGAFF
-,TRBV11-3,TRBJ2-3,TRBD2,TGTGCCAGCAGCACCGTTAGCGGGGGGGCAGGTGATACGCAGTATTTT,CASSTVSGGAGDTQYF
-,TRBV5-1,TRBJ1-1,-,TGCGCCAGCAGCGTTACAACGACCGACACTGAAGCTTTCTTT,CASSVTTTDTEAFF
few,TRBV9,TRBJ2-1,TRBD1,TGTGCCAGCAGCGTAGGACCGGGACAGAACTACAATGAGCAGTTCTTC,CASSVGPGQNYNEQFF
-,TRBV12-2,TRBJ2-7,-,TGTGCAAGTCGCTCCCGGGGGGTAGCGGGGGAAGGATACGAGCAGTACTTC,CASRSRGVAGEGYEQYF
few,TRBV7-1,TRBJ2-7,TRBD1,TGTGCCAGCAGCAGCGACAGGGAGTCCGAGCAGTACTTC,CASSSDRESEQYF
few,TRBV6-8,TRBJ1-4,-,TGTGCCAGCAGCCGGACTGAAACTAATGAAAAACTGTTTTTT,CASSRTETNEKLFF
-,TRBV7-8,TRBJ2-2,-,TGTGCCTCAAAGGCGCTACTCACCGGGGAGCTGTTTTTT,CASKALLTGELFF
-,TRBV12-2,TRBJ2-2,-,TGTGCCATCGACCTATGGGGGGGCGCGACCGGGGAGCTGTTTTTT,CAIDLWGGATGELFF
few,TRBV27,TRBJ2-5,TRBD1,TGTGCCAGCAGTTTACTCCCTGCGACAGGGCAAGAGACCCAGTACTTC,CASSLLPATGQETQYF
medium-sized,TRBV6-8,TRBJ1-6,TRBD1,TGTGCCAGCAGGACACTCGACAGGGAGAATTCACCCCTCCACTTT,CASRTLDRENSPLHF
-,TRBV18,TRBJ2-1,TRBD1,TGTGCCAGCTCACCATTTCAGGGGGCAGGCAATGAGCAGTTCTTC,CASSPFQGAGNEQFF
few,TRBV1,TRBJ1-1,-,TGCGCCAGCAGCCAAGATTCGACTTCCGGGGCTGAAGCTTTCTTT,CASSQDSTSGAEAFF
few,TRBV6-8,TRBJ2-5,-,TGTGCCAGCACTTTACCAGGGCAAGAGACCCAGTACTTC,CASTLPGQETQYF
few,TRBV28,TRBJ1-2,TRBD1,TGTGCCAGCAGTTCCGGACAGGCGAGGGGTGGCTACACCTTC,CASSSGQARGGYTF
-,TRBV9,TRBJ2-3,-,TGTGCCAGCAGCGTAGAAGGAGGCGGAGGGGGTGGGACAGATACGCAGTATTTT,CASSVEGGGGGGTDTQYF
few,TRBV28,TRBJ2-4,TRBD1,TGTGCCAGCAGTCAAACGGACAGGCCAAACATTCAGTACTTC,CASSQTDRPNIQYF
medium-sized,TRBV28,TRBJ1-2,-,TGTGCCAGCAGTCCAACAGGAAAAACCTATGGCTACACCTTC,CASSPTGKTYGYTF
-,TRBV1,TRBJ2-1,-,TGCGCCAGCAGCCAAGTCGCGGGAGGGTACAATGAGCAGTTCTTC,CASSQVAGGYNEQFF
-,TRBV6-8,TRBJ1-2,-,TGTGCCAGCAGTTCACAGGGTGGATCTGGTGGCTACACCTTC,CASSSQGGSGGYTF
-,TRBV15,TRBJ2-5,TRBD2,TGTGCCACCAGCGGTGGACTAGCGGGACAGCGGGGGGAGACCCAGTACTTC,CATSGGLAGQRGETQYF